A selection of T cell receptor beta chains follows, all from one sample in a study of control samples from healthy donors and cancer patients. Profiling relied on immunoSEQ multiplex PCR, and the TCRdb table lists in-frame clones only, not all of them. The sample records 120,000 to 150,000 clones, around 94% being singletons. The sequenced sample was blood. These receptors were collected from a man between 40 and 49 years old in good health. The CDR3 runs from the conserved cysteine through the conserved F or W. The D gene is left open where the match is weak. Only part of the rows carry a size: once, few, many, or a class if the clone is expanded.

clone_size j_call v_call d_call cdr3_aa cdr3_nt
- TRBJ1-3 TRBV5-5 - CASSFGTASGNTIYF TGTGCCAGCAGCTTTGGGACTGCCTCTGGAAACACCATATATTTT
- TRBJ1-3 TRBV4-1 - CASSQVVGNTIYF TGCGCCAGCAGTCAAGTTGTTGGAAACACCATATATTTT
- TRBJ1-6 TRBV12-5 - CASGLNYNSPLHF TGTGCTAGTGGTTTGAACTATAATTCACCCCTCCACTTT
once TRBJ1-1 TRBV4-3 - CASSQAGRTYTEAFF TGCGCCAGCAGCCAAGCGGGACGGACTTACACTGAAGCTTTCTTT
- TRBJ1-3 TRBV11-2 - CASSPRGGSGNTIYF TGTGCCAGCAGCCCACGCGGGGGGTCTGGAAACACCATATATTTT
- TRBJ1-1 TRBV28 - CASSFGQRIAFF TGTGCCAGCAGTTTCGGCCAGAGGATAGCTTTCTTT
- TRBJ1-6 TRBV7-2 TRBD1 CASSSRTGLDSPLHF TGTGCCAGCAGCTCGCGGACAGGTCTGGATTCACCCCTCCACTTT
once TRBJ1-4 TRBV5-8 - CASRIGGYNEKLFF TGTGCCAGCAGGATTGGAGGGTATAATGAAAAACTGTTTTTT
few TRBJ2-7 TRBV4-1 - CASSHSSQPYEQYF TGCGCCAGCAGCCACTCCTCCCAGCCCTACGAGCAGTACTTC
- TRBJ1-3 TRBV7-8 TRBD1 CASSLRTGDFSGNTIYF TGTGCCAGCAGCTTGAGGACAGGGGACTTCTCTGGAAACACCATATATTTT
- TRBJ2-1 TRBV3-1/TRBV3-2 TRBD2 CASSQELSGRNYNEQFF TGTGCCAGCAGCCAAGAGCTTAGCGGGAGGAACTATAATGAGCAGTTCTTC
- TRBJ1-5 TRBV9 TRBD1 CASSAGQGATSQPQHF TGTGCCAGCAGCGCCGGACAGGGGGCAACTTCTCAGCCCCAGCATTTT
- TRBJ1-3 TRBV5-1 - CASSLYGTDTIYF TGCGCCAGCAGCTTGTACGGTACGGACACCATATATTTT
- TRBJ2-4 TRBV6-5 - CASRSYRGGSNIQYF TGTGCCAGCAGGTCGTACAGGGGAGGGTCGAACATTCAGTACTTC
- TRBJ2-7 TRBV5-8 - CASSLEPDSYEQYF TGTGCCAGCAGCTTGGAACCAGACTCCTACGAGCAGTACTTC
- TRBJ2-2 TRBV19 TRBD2 CATIVSGGGLGTGELFF TGTGCCACTATCGTATCGGGGGGGGGCCTGGGCACCGGGGAGCTGTTTTTT
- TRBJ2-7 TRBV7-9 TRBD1 CASSARTGTYEQYF TGTGCCAGCAGCGCCCGGACAGGGACCTACGAGCAGTACTTC